This T cell receptor (beta chain) was recovered during a study of cytomegalovirus exposure and HLA in healthy donors. The study, taken as a whole, reports: The authors enumerated some 160 TCR beta chains as linked to cytomegalovirus. Rarity marked most TCR sequences, yet some public TCRs occurred in many donors. Among the CMV-associated chains, three were confirmed in vitro as specific for CMV antigens.

Libraries were prepared by immunoSEQ multiplex PCR; TCRdb keeps only in-frame clonotypes and omits some of them. Here the sample spans 120,000 to 150,000 clones, around 87% being singletons. V was pared by 6 bases and J by 4 bases, with 6 bases of the junction left unmatched. In germline, CDR1 is MNHEY, CDR2 SVGAGI. The CDR3 spans 14 residues. About this clone itself: Its target is unknown. The same CDR3 also results from other DNA sequences found in this sample.

This receptor was obtained from a man in his late teens or twenties in good health and CMV-seropositive. Material for sequencing was PBMCs. The chain couples TRBV6-5 to TRBJ1-2; 9 positions match TRBD1. The CDR3 loop reads CASRPDRGLYGYTF. CDR3 coding DNA: TGTGCCAGCAGACCGGACAGGGGCCTCTATGGCTACACCTTC.